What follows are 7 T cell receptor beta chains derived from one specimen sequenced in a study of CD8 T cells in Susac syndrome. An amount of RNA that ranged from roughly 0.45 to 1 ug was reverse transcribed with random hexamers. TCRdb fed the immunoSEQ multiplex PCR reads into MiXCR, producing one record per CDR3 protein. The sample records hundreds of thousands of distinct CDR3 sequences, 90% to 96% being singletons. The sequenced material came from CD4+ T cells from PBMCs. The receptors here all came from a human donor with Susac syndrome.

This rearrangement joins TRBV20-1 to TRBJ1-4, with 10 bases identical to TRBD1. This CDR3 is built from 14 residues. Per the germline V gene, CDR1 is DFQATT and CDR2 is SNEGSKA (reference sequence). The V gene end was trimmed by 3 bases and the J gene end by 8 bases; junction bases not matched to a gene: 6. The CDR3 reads CSASPGTGDEKLFF. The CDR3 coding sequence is TGCAGTGCTAGTCCCGGGACAGGGGACGAAAAACTGTTTTTT.

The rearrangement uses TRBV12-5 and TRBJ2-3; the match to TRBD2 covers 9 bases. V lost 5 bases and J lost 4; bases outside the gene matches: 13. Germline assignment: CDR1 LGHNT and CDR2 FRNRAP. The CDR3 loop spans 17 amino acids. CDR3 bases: TGTGCTAGTGGTGGCGGATTAGCGGGAGTTTACGCAGATACGCAGTATTTT. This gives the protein CASGGGLAGVYADTQYF.

The CDR3 loop reads CASSSVSGVGSYEQYF. The DNA for the CDR3 is TGTGCCAGCAGTTCAGTCAGCGGTGTTGGCTCCTACGAGCAGTACTTC. The chain couples TRBV2 to TRBJ2-7; a possible D gene is TRBD2 (5 bases). Germline-derived CDR1 and CDR2 are SNHLY and FYNNEI. Trimming left V 5 bases short and J 0 bases short, with 17 bases between. This CDR3 is built from 16 residues.

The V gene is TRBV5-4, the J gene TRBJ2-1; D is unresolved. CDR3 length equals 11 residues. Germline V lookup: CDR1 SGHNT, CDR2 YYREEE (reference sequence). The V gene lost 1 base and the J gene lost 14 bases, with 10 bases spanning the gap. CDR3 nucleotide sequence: TGTGCCAGCAGCTTGTACCCCTTGGAGTTCTTC. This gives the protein CASSLYPLEFF.

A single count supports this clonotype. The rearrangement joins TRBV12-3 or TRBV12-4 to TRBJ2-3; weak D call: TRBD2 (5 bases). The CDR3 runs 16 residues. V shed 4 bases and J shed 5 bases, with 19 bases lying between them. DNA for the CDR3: TGTGCCAGCAGTTGGCACACGTTGGGTGGAGGAGATACGCAGTATTTT. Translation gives CASSWHTLGGGDTQYF.

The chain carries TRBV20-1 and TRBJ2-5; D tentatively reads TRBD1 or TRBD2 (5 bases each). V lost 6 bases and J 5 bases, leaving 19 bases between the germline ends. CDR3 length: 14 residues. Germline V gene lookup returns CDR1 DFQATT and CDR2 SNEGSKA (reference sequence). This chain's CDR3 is CSAGPDGAGETQYF. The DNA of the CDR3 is TGCAGTGCAGGGCCCGACGGGGCTGGGGAGACCCAGTACTTC.

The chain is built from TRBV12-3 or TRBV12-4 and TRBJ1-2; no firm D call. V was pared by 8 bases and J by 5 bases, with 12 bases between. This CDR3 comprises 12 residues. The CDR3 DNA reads TGTGCCAGCGGAGGCAACACATATGGCTACACCTTC. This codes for CASGGNTYGYTF.